This record looks at one T cell receptor (beta chain) sequence and its context. Its antigen is not yet known. Per-base quality was not reported, and no clone a single base away is much larger than it. The entry originates in a study of shared clonotypes between healthy human individuals (dated by TCRdb to 2019 to 2021). Background on the whole study: A few men and a couple of women, aged 18 to 49 years, made up the cohort. For each donor, CD4 naive and CD4 memory were each given three plates, CD8 naive was given two plates, and CD8 memory was given one plate. To estimate repertoire size and how much clonotypes are shared between individuals, the study performed deep sequencing of blood TCR repertoires from a handful of healthy adults. To increase sequencing depth and limit assay-specific biases, TCR repertoire library preparation and sequencing were carried out by different laboratories using diverse techniques. Per donor, leukapheresis produced somewhere between about 0.94 and 8.9 billion PBMCs. General findings and caveats noted by the study authors: Compared with non-shared clonotypes, clonotypes shared by all four sorted-subset donors had higher generation probabilities. The small number of donors limited the genetic and exposure-history diversity represented. Pairwise subsampling indicated that sequencing depth was expected to affect the degree of clonotype sharing among donors. Even with the large sequencing depth, rarefaction of the sorted-subset datasets indicated that sequencing was incomplete. Sampling was restricted to blood, and TCR repertoires in tissues likely differ from the TCR repertoires found in blood. Across four donors, about 4.5% of naive CD4, roughly 3.8% of naive CD8, approximately 2.5% of memory CD4, and under 0.45% of memory CD8 clonotypes were shared. Naive subsets generally had larger estimated clonotype richness than memory subsets.

Trimming takes 5 bases from V and 3 bases from J, and the germline ends sit 16 bases apart. Sequences SGHVS (CDR1) and FQNEAQ (CDR2) are obtained from the germline V gene. The CDR3 holds 15 amino acids from the cysteine to the phenylalanine. The DNA shown is the 45-base CDR3, in frame from base 1. Healthy HIV-negative adults with no recently reported acute infections or vaccinations were included as donors. Only Caucasian adults living in Nashville, Tennessee, USA were represented among the donors. CD4+ T cells were enriched by magnetic negative selection; naive cells were then positively selected on CD45RA, and the negative fraction formed the memory subset. Blood was obtained by leukapheresis, after which PBMCs were separated by Ficoll-Histopaque density gradient centrifugation and cryopreserved in liquid nitrogen vapor phase. Analytical flow cytometry was used to check the purity and quantity of each magnetically sorted T cell population. From each sorted fraction, genomic DNA was isolated and quantified by UV absorbance on a Nanodrop 2000c.

TCR CDR3 regions were amplified from genomic DNA by multiplex PCR using the deep immunoSEQ assay. For each cell subset, the extracted genomic DNA was distributed evenly across all wells of several immunoSEQ 96-well plates, and each plate served as one replicate. For sorted subsets, approximately 0.2 ug of genomic DNA, equivalent to tens of thousands of T cell genomes, went into each replicate PCR. Purified libraries were measured with a Qubit 3.0 fluorometer, size-checked on a Bioanalyzer 2100, and measured again with the KAPA Library Quantification kit. Every immunoSEQ 96-well plate was sequenced on a dedicated single-read 150-cycle Illumina NextSeq 550 flow cell. From the authors' description of their analysis: Because the immunoSEQ output held only junctional sequences and lacked quality scores, the filtering could not match the filtering applied to full-length reads. Sequences were annotated with PyIR, a Python wrapper for IgBLAST v1.9, using IMGT germline references to assign V/J genes and CDR3. Reads with weak V/J assignments (E-value above 1e-6), missing CDR3, stop codons, out-of-frame junctions, or ambiguous translated residues were removed. A V3J clonotype was defined by an identical inferred V gene, J gene, and CDR3 amino acid sequence. To compute the percentage overlap between repertoires, the number of shared unique clonotypes was divided by the size of the smaller repertoire. Richness of each repertoire was evaluated using RTK rarefaction, the Chao1 estimator, and Recon v2.1 estimates of unobserved clonotypes. For all TCRbeta clonotypes obtained by the gDNA method from a few donors, generation probabilities were computed with OLGA. This is the immuneACCESS table as TCRdb keeps it, with only in-frame sequences that have V and J called. A part of the clones is gone; compared with another copy, unresolved V genes explain less than half, and the rest is unexplained. From that table come the V and J calls and clone size; the DNA was used to work out D and trimming. This sample comprises approximately 340,000 clones, 74% of them detected only once. The ten top clones hold around a tenth of the sample.

Specimen: memory CD4+ T cells sorted from blood. What this sample's cell subset or site label stands for: CD45RA-negative fraction. The chain was built from TRBV7-8 and TRBJ2-5; the D gene is perhaps TRBD2, on 6 matching bases. This sequence was found in a man younger than 45 in good health. The CDR3 protein: CASSPRRGGEETQYF. Read as DNA, the sequence is TGTGCCAGCAGCCCTAGGAGGGGCGGGGAAGAGACCCAGTACTTC.